The clone carrying this T cell receptor (beta chain) was detected only once. Its target is unknown. The CDR3 has 15 amino acids. Germline V gene sequence: CDR1 KGHSH, CDR2 LQKENI. V was clipped by 5 bases and J by 1 base, with 14 bases between them. Data came from immunoSEQ multiplex PCR; TCRdb stores just in-frame clones and leaves some out. Of 130,000 or so clones in the sample, 89% were seen once. The source of the sample is a study of T cell responses to AZD1222 COVID-19 vaccine. Study-wide results and caveats: White British ancestry dominated among donors, who included more females, and clonal diversity was possibly underestimated. Repertoire collection took place solely once the T cell response had peaked. Two doses of AZD1222 preceded a rise in Spike-specific TCR breadth and depth.

The clonotype originates from an adult in good health. The source material was peripheral blood, sampled on day 0 of AZD1222 vaccination. The chain joins TRBV18 to TRBJ1-1; the D is unclear. CDR3 DNA sequence: TGTGCCAGCTCAGGACCGCAGGCCGGGAACACTGAAGCTTTCTTT. It is translated as CASSGPQAGNTEAFF. The variable domain in full, completed from reference TRBV18 and TRBJ1-1, reads NAGVMQNPRHLVRRRGQEARLRCSPMKGHSHVYWYRQLPEEGLKFMVYLQKENIIDESGMPKERFSAEFPKEGPSILRIQQVVRGDSAAYFCASSGPQAGNTEAFFGQGTRLTVV.